This T cell receptor beta chain was sequenced for a study of blood T cell repertoires in COVID-19. Study in general: Samples taken during acute and convalescent COVID-19 were collected in the United States, Italy and Spain. T cells, B-cell-depleted T cells, or PBMCs supplied cDNA or gDNA.

Trimming took 1 base from V and 5 from J, leaving 11 bases between them. Germline V CDR1 and CDR2: MGHRA, YSYEKL. The CDR3 has 14 amino acids. Authors' methods: Reference gene primers were amplified, and this amplification served to estimate nucleated cell counts. This table comes from immunoSEQ multiplex PCR, and its TCRdb copy is limited to in-frame clones, with some not included. That table gives V, J and clone size, and the DNA gave D and trimming. The sample holds about 95,000 clones, approximately 84% seen once. V gene TRBV4-1 combines with J gene TRBJ1-2; TRBD1 is a possible D gene (6 bases). The specimen sequenced was peripheral blood. The receptor was isolated from a man at least 80 years old with active or convalescent COVID-19. The CDR3 DNA reads TGCGCCAGCAGCCAAGTCGGGGGGCTATATGGCTACACCTTC. This translates into CASSQVGGLYGYTF.